This passage covers 29 T cell receptor beta chains from one sample sequenced in a study of metastatic and nonmetastatic thyroid tumors. No patient received treatment before thyroid surgery. TCRdb used MiXCR to call clones anew from the PCR reads. The table shows 30,000 to 40,000 clones, with about 30% occurring only once. Sequenced: tumor tissue. The source of these receptors is a female donor with papillary thyroid cancer or a benign thyroid nodule (not recorded which). Some clones in this sample may be carry-over from other donors' samples.

This chain links TRBV6-6 with TRBJ2-2, with 8 nucleotides matching TRBD2. The CDR3 length is 15 residues. V dropped 2 bases and J dropped 5; count of bases not matched to a gene: 4. CDR1 is MNHNY, CDR2 SVGAGI, per germline (reference sequence). The CDR3 DNA is TGTGCCAGCAGTTACGGCGGGAGGAGGACCGGGGAGCTGTTTTTT. The encoded protein is CASSYGGRRTGELFF.

This clone was seen a few times. The chain joins TRBV28 to TRBJ2-7; TRBD1 aligns across 11 bases. Germline loops: CDR1 MDHEN, CDR2 SYDVKM. V was pared by 5 bases and J by 6 bases, with 6 bases of the junction left unmatched. This CDR3 comprises 14 residues. CDR3 DNA: TGTGCCAGCAGTCCCGGGACAGGGGGAGTCGAGCAGTACTTC. Protein sequence: CASSPGTGGVEQYF. The full variable domain, rest sourced from reference TRBV28 and TRBJ2-7, is DVKVTQSSRYLVKRTGEKVFLECVQDMDHENMFWYRQDPGLGLRLIYFSYDVKMKEKGDIPEGYSVSREKKERFSLILESASTNQTSMYLCASSPGTGGVEQYFGPGTRLTVT.

This clone was found a few times. The chain has TRBV28 and TRBJ2-3; 10 nucleotides align to TRBD2. The CDR3 loop spans 16 amino acids. The V gene's germline CDR1 is MDHEN and CDR2 SYDVKM. Trimming removed 2 bases from V and 4 bases from J; junction bases left unmatched: 6. The CDR3 sequence: CASSLGLAGVPDTQYF. In nucleotides, the CDR3 is TGTGCCAGCAGTTTAGGCCTAGCGGGAGTTCCAGATACGCAGTATTTT.

The chain uses TRBV6-1 and TRBJ2-3; no definite D call. Germline assignment: CDR1 MNHNS and CDR2 SASEGT. The V and J ends lost 7 bases and 0 bases respectively, with 14 bases between them. There are 15 residues in the CDR3. This CDR3 reads CASIDDFDSTDTQYF. The DNA for the CDR3 is TGTGCCAGCATCGACGACTTCGACAGCACAGATACGCAGTATTTT.

This clone appeared a few times. The chain is built from TRBV19 and TRBJ2-3; D may be TRBD1 or TRBD2 (5 bases each). The CDR3 is made up of 15 amino acids. Germline loops: CDR1 LNHDA, CDR2 SQIVND (reference sequence). V lost 6 bases and J 4 bases, leaving 17 bases between the germline ends. The chain's CDR3 is CASSLAGAAADTQYF. The CDR3 coding sequence is TGTGCCAGTAGCTTGGCCGGGGCGGCGGCAGATACGCAGTATTTT.

The rearrangement links TRBV28 to TRBJ2-1; D uncertain. V was shortened by 7 bases and J by 6 bases, with 13 bases between the two germline ends. Per germline, CDR1 MDHEN and CDR2 SYDVKM. This CDR3 comprises 13 residues. CDR3 sequence reads: CASIPVLPNEQFF. In nucleotides, the CDR3 is TGTGCCAGCATCCCTGTCCTACCCAATGAGCAGTTCTTC.

This clone was seen a handful of times. The J gene is TRBJ2-1, the V gene TRBV28; 7 nucleotides line up with TRBD1. The CDR3 spans 15 residues. CDR1 and CDR2 (germline): MDHEN, SYDVKM. Unmatched junction bases numbered 5, after V lost 6 bases and J lost 0 bases. The CDR3 sequence: CASSAGTVSYNEQFF. DNA of the CDR3: TGTGCCAGCAGCGCCGGGACAGTCTCCTACAATGAGCAGTTCTTC.

This clone has more than one count but fewer than ten. The gene calls are TRBV2 and TRBJ1-4; TRBD1 agrees at 8 bases. The trim removed 1 base at V and 10 bases at J, leaving 5 bases unmatched. The CDR3 sequence is 14 residues long. Germline loops: CDR1 SNHLY, CDR2 FYNNEI. CDR3 in DNA: TGTGCCAGCAGTGAAGGCGGACAGGGTGGAAAACTGTTTTTT. It translates to CASSEGGQGGKLFF.

This chain connects TRBV2 to TRBJ2-1; TRBD1 agrees at 7 bases. CDR3 length equals 15 residues. The trim removed 3 bases at V and 7 bases at J, leaving 9 bases unmatched. The germline CDR1 and CDR2 sequences are SNHLY and FYNNEI. CDR3 coding DNA: TGTGCCAGCAGTGATACGGGACAGTTCTTTAATGAGCAGTTCTTC. Translated: CASSDTGQFFNEQFF.

V is TRBV20-1 and J is TRBJ2-7; 9 nucleotides align to TRBD1. Germline V gene lookup returns CDR1 DFQATT and CDR2 SNEGSKA (reference sequence). The CDR3 contains 14 residues. V lost 5 bases, J lost 0 bases, and 5 bases stayed unmatched. The CDR3 DNA follows: TGCAGTGCTCACCGGGACAGGGCCTCCTACGAGCAGTACTTC. It encodes CSAHRDRASYEQYF.

The rearrangement links TRBV5-1 to TRBJ1-6; no definite D call. The CDR3 runs to 17 residues. Trimming left V 0 bases short and J 2 bases short, with 12 bases between. Germline CDR1 and CDR2: SGHRS and YFSETQ. CDR3 bases: TGCGCCAGCAGCTTGGACATGGGGAACGCCTATAATTCACCCCTCCACTTT. It encodes CASSLDMGNAYNSPLHF.

V and J are TRBV20-1 and TRBJ2-7, with D perhaps assigned TRBD1 or TRBD2 (5 bases each). Germline CDR1 is DFQATT and CDR2 is SNEGSKA (reference sequence). The V gene lost 2 bases and the J gene lost 6 bases, with 17 bases spanning the gap. The CDR3 loop spans 14 amino acids. CDR3 DNA: TGCAGTGCTAGACCACCGGGACCCCCTATCGAGCAGTACTTC. Translation gives CSARPPGPPIEQYF.

The chain carries TRBV18 and TRBJ2-7, with D perhaps TRBD2 (6 bases). V gave up 2 bases and J gave up 7 bases, with 12 bases separating them. The CDR3 spans 13 residues. Germline CDR1 KGHSH, CDR2 LQKENI. This CDR3 reads CASSPGGVDEQYF. The CDR3 coding sequence is TGTGCCAGCTCACCAGGAGGGGTGGATGAGCAGTACTTC.

In DNA form, the CDR3 reads TGTGCCAGCAGTTTTGAGTACCCCTACGAGCAGTACTTC. Translating gives CASSFEYPYEQYF. J is TRBJ2-7 and V is TRBV12-3 or TRBV12-4; unclear D gene. V dropped 3 bases and J dropped 2 bases, with 8 bases sitting between them. CDR3 length equals 13 residues.

The chain employs TRBV5-1 and TRBJ1-1, with TRBD1 identical over 11 bases. In germline, CDR1 is SGHRS, CDR2 YFSETQ. The CDR3 contains 15 residues. The J segment lost 4 bases and the V segment lost 5 bases, leaving 7 bases of the junction unmatched. This CDR3 is CASRQGTGGRTEAFF. The CDR3 nucleotides read TGCGCCAGCAGACAAGGGACAGGGGGTCGCACTGAAGCTTTCTTT.

This clone came up a few times. The rearrangement uses TRBV19 and TRBJ2-7; 8 bases are a match to TRBD2. Germline V gene data show CDR1 as LNHDA and CDR2 as SQIVND (reference sequence). The V segment lost 1 base and the J segment 2 bases; nucleotides outside the gene matches: 4. The CDR3 covers 15 residues. DNA for the CDR3: TGTGCCAGTAGTATAGTGGCGGGAGGCCCCTACGAGCAGTACTTC. This sequence encodes CASSIVAGGPYEQYF.

The V and J genes are TRBV6-1 and TRBJ1-2, with TRBD1 matching 8 bases. The CDR3 is 14 residues long. V was clipped by 6 bases and J by 4 bases; unmatched bases: 7. The germline gives CDR1 MNHNS, CDR2 SASEGT. As DNA, the CDR3 is TGTGCCAGCAGACAGGGGGTCCTAAGCTATGGCTACACCTTC. This sequence encodes CASRQGVLSYGYTF.

The chain has TRBV6-2 or TRBV6-3 and TRBJ2-7; 10 nucleotides agree with TRBD2. This CDR3 is 14 amino acids long. Looked up from germline, CDR1 is MNHEY and CDR2 is SVGEGT. J lost 5 bases, V lost 7 bases, and 8 bases had no gene match. As DNA, the CDR3 is TGTGCCAGCACCCGAGCGGGGGGGCTAGACGAGCAGTACTTC. It is translated as CASTRAGGLDEQYF.

The rearrangement links TRBV27 to TRBJ1-1, with a weak D call TRBD1 (5 bases). From germline, CDR1 is MNHEY and CDR2 SMNVEV (reference sequence). V lost 0 bases to trimming and J lost 5 bases, with 13 bases between them. CDR3 size: 15 residues. CDR3 protein: CASSLSVVGGTEAFF. CDR3 nucleotide sequence: TGTGCCAGCAGTTTATCAGTTGTCGGGGGAACTGAAGCTTTCTTT.

This clone was counted a few times. This specimen includes other DNA sequences encoding the same CDR3. CDR3 loop: CASSYSITYEQYF. Written as DNA, the CDR3 is TGTGCCAGCAGTTACTCGATAACCTACGAGCAGTACTTC. This chain uses TRBV6-2 or TRBV6-3 with TRBJ2-7, with D uncertain. CDR3 size: 13 residues. Germline V gene lookup returns CDR1 MNHEY and CDR2 SVGEGT. The germline V and J ends were trimmed by 0 bases and 2 bases, with 5 bases remaining between them.

This clone showed up many times. The rearrangement uses TRBV28 and TRBJ1-2, with TRBD1 as a possible D gene (6 bases). The CDR3 length is 13 residues. Deletions cut 5 bases from V and 4 bases from J, with 11 bases between. Germline CDR1 is MDHEN and CDR2 is SYDVKM. The CDR3 sequence: CASSVQGPYGYTF. CDR3 coding DNA: TGTGCCAGCAGTGTACAGGGTCCCTATGGCTACACCTTC.

This rearrangement joins TRBV7-2 to TRBJ1-2, with 8 bases lining up with TRBD1. With 5 bases clipped from V and 4 bases from J, the junction kept 9 bases outside the gene matches. The length of the CDR3 is 15 residues. Germline assignment: CDR1 SGHTA and CDR2 FQGNSA. CDR3 nucleotide sequence: TGTGCCAGCAGCCCCGACGGACAGGGAGGCTATGGCTACACCTTC. It encodes CASSPDGQGGYGYTF.

This clone was counted only a few times. The chain has TRBV27 and TRBJ2-7; D gene ambiguous. The CDR3 runs 14 residues. In germline, CDR1 is MNHEY, CDR2 SMNVEV (reference sequence). Trimming took 6 bases from V and 6 from J, leaving 18 bases between them. The CDR3: CASRVLSGSVEQYF. CDR3 nucleotide sequence: TGTGCCAGCAGAGTTTTGTCCGGTTCGGTCGAGCAGTACTTC.

The chain combines TRBV7-2 with TRBJ2-4, with D perhaps TRBD1 (6 bases). V lost 5 bases, J lost 9 bases, and 17 bases lay in between. CDR1 SGHTA and CDR2 FQGNSA come from the germline V gene. This CDR3 has 14 amino acids. CDR3 DNA: TGTGCCAGCAGCCATCCTCAGGGGCTGGGCATTCAGTACTTC. This encodes CASSHPQGLGIQYF.

The chain recombines TRBV7-9 with TRBJ1-3; D may be TRBD1 (5 bases). CDR1 is SEHNR and CDR2 is FQNEAQ in the germline V gene (reference sequence). V shed 3 bases and J shed 4 bases, with 13 bases lying between them. The CDR3 covers 15 residues. CDR3 bases: TGTGCCAGCAGCTTCCAGGGAGCTCGCGGAAACACCATATATTTT. Protein: CASSFQGARGNTIYF.

This clone was seen only a few times. This chain uses TRBV5-1 with TRBJ2-5; perhaps TRBD2 as D (6 bases). Germline CDR1 reads SGHRS; CDR2 reads YFSETQ. This CDR3 is 13 amino acids long. Between the trimmed V and J ends, which lost 7 bases and 1 base, there was a span of 11 bases. CDR3 protein: CASRSGLQETQYF. CDR3 in DNA: TGCGCCAGCCGGAGCGGGCTCCAAGAGACCCAGTACTTC.

The rearrangement links TRBV30 to TRBJ1-2; D not resolved. Germline CDR1 reads GTSNPN; CDR2 reads SVGIG (reference sequence). V was shortened by 0 bases and J by 4 bases, with 6 bases between the two germline ends. CDR3 length: 12 residues. The CDR3 bases are TGTGCCTGGAGTGTTTGGGGCTATGGCTACACCTTC. This encodes CAWSVWGYGYTF.

The genes are TRBV6-2 or TRBV6-3 and TRBJ2-1, with TRBD1 matching over 8 bases. V shed 2 bases and J 7 bases; nucleotides not matched to a gene: 7. The length of the CDR3 is 15 residues. Per germline, CDR1 MNHEY and CDR2 SVGEGT. The CDR3 coding sequence is TGTGCCAGCAGTTACAAGGGACAGGAAGGGAATGAGCAGTTCTTC. Translation: CASSYKGQEGNEQFF.

The chain employs TRBV20-1 and TRBJ2-3; D gene unclear. The CDR3 is made up of 14 amino acids. The ends were cut back, 0 bases at V and 0 bases at J, with 7 bases in the middle. Germline values: CDR1 DFQATT, CDR2 SNEGSKA (reference sequence). CDR3 nucleotide sequence: TGCAGTGCTAGAGATTGGCCTAGCACAGATACGCAGTATTTT. Its protein product is CSARDWPSTDTQYF.